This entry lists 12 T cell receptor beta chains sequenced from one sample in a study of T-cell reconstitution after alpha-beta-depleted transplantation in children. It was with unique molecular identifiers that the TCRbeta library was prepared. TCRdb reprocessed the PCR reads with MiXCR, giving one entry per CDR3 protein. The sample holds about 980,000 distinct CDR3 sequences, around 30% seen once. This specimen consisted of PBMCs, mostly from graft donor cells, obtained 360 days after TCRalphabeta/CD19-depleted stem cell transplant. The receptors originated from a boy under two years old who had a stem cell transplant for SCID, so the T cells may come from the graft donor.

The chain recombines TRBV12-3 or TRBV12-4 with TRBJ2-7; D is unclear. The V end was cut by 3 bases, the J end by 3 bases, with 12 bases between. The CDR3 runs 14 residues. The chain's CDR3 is CASSFWSQNYEQYF. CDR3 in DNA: TGTGCCAGCAGTTTTTGGAGCCAGAACTACGAGCAGTACTTC.

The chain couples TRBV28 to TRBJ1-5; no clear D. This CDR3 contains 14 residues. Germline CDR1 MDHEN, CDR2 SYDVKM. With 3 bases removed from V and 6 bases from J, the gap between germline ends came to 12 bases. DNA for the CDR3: TGTGCCAGCAGTTTGAGGAGGTTCCCTCAGCCCCAGCATTTT. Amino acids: CASSLRRFPQPQHF. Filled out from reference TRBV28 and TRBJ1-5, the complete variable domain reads DVKVTQSSRYLVKRTGEKVFLECVQDMDHENMFWYRQDPGLGLRLIYFSYDVKMKEKGDIPEGYSVSREKKERFSLILESASTNQTSMYLCASSLRRFPQPQHFGDGTRLSIL.

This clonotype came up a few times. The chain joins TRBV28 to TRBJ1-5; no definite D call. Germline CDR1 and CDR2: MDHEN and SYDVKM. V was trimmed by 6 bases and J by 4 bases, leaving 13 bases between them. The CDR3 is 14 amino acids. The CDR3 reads CASRGLPGNQPQHF. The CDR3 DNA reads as TGTGCCAGCAGGGGCCTCCCTGGGAATCAGCCCCAGCATTTT.

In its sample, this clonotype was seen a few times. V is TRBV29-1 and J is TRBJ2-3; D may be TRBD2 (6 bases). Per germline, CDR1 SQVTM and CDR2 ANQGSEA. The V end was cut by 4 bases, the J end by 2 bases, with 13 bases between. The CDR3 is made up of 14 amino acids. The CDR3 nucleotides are TGCAGCGTTGCGCCGGGACTCAACACAGATACGCAGTATTTT. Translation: CSVAPGLNTDTQYF.

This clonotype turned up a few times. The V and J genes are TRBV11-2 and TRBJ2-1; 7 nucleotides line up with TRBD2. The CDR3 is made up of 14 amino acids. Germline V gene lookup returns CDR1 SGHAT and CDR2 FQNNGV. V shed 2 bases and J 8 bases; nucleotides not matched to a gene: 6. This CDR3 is CASSLSGTMDEQFF. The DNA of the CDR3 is TGTGCCAGCAGCTTATCGGGGACTATGGATGAGCAGTTCTTC.

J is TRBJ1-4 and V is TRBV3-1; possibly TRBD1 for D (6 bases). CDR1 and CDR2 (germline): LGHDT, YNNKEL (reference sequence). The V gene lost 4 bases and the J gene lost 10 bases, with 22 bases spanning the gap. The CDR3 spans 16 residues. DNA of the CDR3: TGTGCCAGCAGCCTTCTAGGAGGATCCGGAGGGGGAAAACTGTTTTTT. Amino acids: CASSLLGGSGGGKLFF.

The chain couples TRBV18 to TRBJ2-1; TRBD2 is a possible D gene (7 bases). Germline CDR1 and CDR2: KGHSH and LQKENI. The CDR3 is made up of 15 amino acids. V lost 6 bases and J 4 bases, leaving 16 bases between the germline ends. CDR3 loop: CASSPMRGPYNEQFF. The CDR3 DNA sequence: TGTGCCAGCTCCCCAATGCGGGGGCCGTACAATGAGCAGTTCTTC.

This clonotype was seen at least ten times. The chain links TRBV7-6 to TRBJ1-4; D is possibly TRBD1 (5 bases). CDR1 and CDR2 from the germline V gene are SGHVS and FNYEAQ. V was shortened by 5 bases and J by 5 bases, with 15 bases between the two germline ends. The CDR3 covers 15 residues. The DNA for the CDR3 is TGTGCCAGCAGCCCTATGACAGATCAGAATGAAAAACTGTTTTTT. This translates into CASSPMTDQNEKLFF.

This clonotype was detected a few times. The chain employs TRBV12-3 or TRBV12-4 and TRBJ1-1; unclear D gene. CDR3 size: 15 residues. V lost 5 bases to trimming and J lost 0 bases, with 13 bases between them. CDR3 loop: CASSARTVLNTEAFF. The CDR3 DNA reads TGTGCCAGCAGTGCCCGGACGGTCCTGAACACTGAAGCTTTCTTT.

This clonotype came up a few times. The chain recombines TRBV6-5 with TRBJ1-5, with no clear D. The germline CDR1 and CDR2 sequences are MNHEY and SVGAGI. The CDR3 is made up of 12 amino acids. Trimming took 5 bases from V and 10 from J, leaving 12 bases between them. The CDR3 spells CASSPTSGPQHF. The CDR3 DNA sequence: TGTGCCAGCAGTCCCACCAGCGGTCCCCAGCATTTT.

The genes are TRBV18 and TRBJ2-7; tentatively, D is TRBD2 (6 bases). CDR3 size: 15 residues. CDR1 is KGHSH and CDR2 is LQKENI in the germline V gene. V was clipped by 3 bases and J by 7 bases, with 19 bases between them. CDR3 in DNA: TGTGCCAGCTCACCCAGGACACAGGACGCGGGGGAGCAGTACTTC. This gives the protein CASSPRTQDAGEQYF.

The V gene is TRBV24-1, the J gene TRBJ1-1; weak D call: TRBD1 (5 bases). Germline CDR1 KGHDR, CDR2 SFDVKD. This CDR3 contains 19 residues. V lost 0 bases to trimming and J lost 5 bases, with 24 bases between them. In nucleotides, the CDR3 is TGTGCCACCAGTGATTTGCACAATGGGGGGTTGGCAGGTTGGACTGAAGCTTTCTTT. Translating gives CATSDLHNGGLAGWTEAFF.